This passage covers 30 T cell receptor beta chains from one sample sequenced in a study of blood T cells in healthy people across ages. Through a sample-barcoded 5' primer and a J-beta primer mix, a second PCR was run for roughly 6 to 11 cycles. TCRdb re-derived calls from the 5' RACE reads in MiXCR, one entry per CDR3 protein. The sample contains 1.5 million to 2 million distinct CDR3 sequences, roughly two fifths of which appear only once. The sample taken for sequencing was blood. The receptors shown here come from a human donor in good health.

This clonotype has just one count. For the CDR3, the DNA is TGTGCCAGCACCCCCGGACAGTACCACTTGGCTTTCTTT. Translated, it gives CASTPGQYHLAFF. The J gene is TRBJ1-1, the V gene TRBV7-2; the D gene is possibly TRBD1 (6 bases). Deletions cut 7 bases from V and 11 bases from J, with 20 bases between. The germline CDR1 and CDR2 sequences are SGHTA and FQGNSA. This CDR3 spans 13 amino acids. Drawing the rest from reference TRBV7-2 and TRBJ1-1, the complete variable domain is GAGVSQSPSNKVTEKGKDVELRCDPISGHTALYWYRQSLGQGLEFLIYFQGNSAPDKSGLPSDRFSAERTGGSVSTLTIQRTQQEDSAVYLCASTPGQYHLAFFGQGTRLTVV.

The chain uses TRBV5-1 and TRBJ2-2; D not certain. CDR1 and CDR2 (germline): SGHRS, YFSETQ. The CDR3 has 13 residues. V was shortened by 2 bases and J by 5 bases, with 7 bases between the two germline ends. CDR3 region: CASSFVPTGELFF. In nucleotides, the CDR3 is TGCGCCAGCAGCTTTGTGCCGACCGGGGAGCTGTTTTTT.

The rearrangement links TRBV28 to TRBJ2-2; no reliable D call. The CDR3 spans 14 residues. Germline V lookup: CDR1 MDHEN, CDR2 SYDVKM. The V end was cut by 7 bases, the J end by 5 bases, with 14 bases between. CDR3 DNA: TGTGCCAGCACCCTCCAACACGCGACCGGGGAGCTGTTTTTT. As protein: CASTLQHATGELFF.

This clonotype showed up just a few times. The chain combines TRBV5-6 with TRBJ2-1; D unresolved. CDR3 length equals 13 residues. V was cut by 2 bases and J by 3 bases, with 6 bases left in between. Germline values: CDR1 SGHDT, CDR2 YYEEEE. The CDR3 DNA follows: TGTGCCAGCAGCTTCGATGACTACAATGAGCAGTTCTTC. Translation gives CASSFDDYNEQFF.

The chain uses TRBV28 and TRBJ2-7; D unclear. Between the trimmed V and J ends, which lost 10 bases and 0 bases, there was a span of 16 bases. Germline CDR1 and CDR2: MDHEN and SYDVKM. CDR3 length: 14 residues. The CDR3 DNA follows: TGTGCCACCCGAGACCTGACTCGCTCCTACGAGCAGTACTTC. This encodes CATRDLTRSYEQYF.

The chain is built from TRBV6-5 and TRBJ1-2; no firm D call. From germline, CDR1 is MNHEY and CDR2 SVGAGI. V was cut by 0 bases and J by 7 bases, with 12 bases left in between. CDR3 size: 14 residues. CDR3 sequence (DNA): TGTGCCAGCAGTTACTCTGCCGAGGCCCCTGGCTACACCTTC. Translating gives CASSYSAEAPGYTF.

J is TRBJ2-3 and V is TRBV5-1; TRBD2 aligns across 7 bases. Germline V gene data show CDR1 as SGHRS and CDR2 as YFSETQ. There are 15 residues in the CDR3. The trim removed 3 bases at V and 6 bases at J, leaving 10 bases unmatched. In DNA, the CDR3 is TGCGCCAGCAGCTCATTAGCGGGTTCAGGCGATACGCAGTATTTT. Its protein is CASSSLAGSGDTQYF.

A few counts support this clonotype. This chain uses TRBV7-3 with TRBJ2-7; 8 nucleotides align to TRBD2. The CDR3 has 14 residues. From germline, CDR1 is SGHTA and CDR2 FQGTGA. V shed 6 bases and J 2 bases; nucleotides not matched to a gene: 6. The CDR3 region has the DNA TGTGCCAGCAGGAGACAGCGGGGGACCTACGAGCAGTACTTC. Translating gives CASRRQRGTYEQYF.

The table lists this clonotype with a few counts. This chain connects TRBV24-1 to TRBJ2-3; D remains ambiguous. With 0 bases removed from V and 0 bases from J, the gap between germline ends came to 6 bases. There are 15 residues in the CDR3. CDR1 and CDR2 (germline): KGHDR, SFDVKD. The CDR3 coding sequence is TGTGCCACCAGTGATTTGCAAACGAGCACAGATACGCAGTATTTT. This sequence encodes CATSDLQTSTDTQYF.

The rearrangement joins TRBV20-1 to TRBJ1-2; D not resolved. In germline, CDR1 is DFQATT, CDR2 SNEGSKA (reference sequence). The CDR3 runs to 13 residues. V lost 4 bases and J 2 bases, leaving 11 bases between the germline ends. Here the CDR3 reads CSATGPGNYGYTF. For the CDR3, the DNA is TGCAGTGCTACTGGGCCGGGAAACTATGGCTACACCTTC.

This chain links TRBV6-2 or TRBV6-3 with TRBJ2-7; the D gene is possibly TRBD1 (6 bases). There are 16 residues in the CDR3. In germline, CDR1 is MNHEY, CDR2 SVGEGT. The V end lost 4 bases, the J end lost 2 bases, and 18 bases lay between the germline ends. The CDR3 bases are TGTGCCAGCAGTTCCAAACCTACAGGGCGCCCCTACGAGCAGTACTTC. Amino acids: CASSSKPTGRPYEQYF.

This chain joins TRBV7-2 and TRBJ1-4; 10 bases are a match to TRBD1. This CDR3 comprises 13 residues. CDR1 and CDR2 from the germline V gene are SGHTA and FQGNSA. V was clipped by 1 base and J by 11 bases; unmatched bases: 1. The CDR3: CASSLGTGGKLFF. The CDR3 DNA reads as TGTGCCAGCAGCTTAGGGACAGGGGGGAAACTGTTTTTT.

This chain links TRBV20-1 with TRBJ2-7; TRBD2 matches at 7 bases. The CDR3 runs to 15 residues. J lost 6 bases, V lost 0 bases, and 11 bases had no gene match. The germline V gene has CDR1 DFQATT and CDR2 SNEGSKA (reference sequence). The CDR3 DNA reads as TGCAGTGCTAGAGATCGCCGCGAGGGGAGGGTCGAGCAGTACTTC. Protein sequence: CSARDRREGRVEQYF.

This clonotype occurred a few times. The rearrangement uses TRBV10-3 and TRBJ2-1; D might be TRBD1 (5 bases). CDR3 length equals 15 residues. The germline V gene encodes CDR1 ENHRY and CDR2 SYGVKD. V lost 10 bases, J lost 4 bases, and 20 bases lay in between. CDR3 sequence reads: CATRSGFGQYNEQFF. The CDR3 DNA follows: TGTGCCACCCGTTCAGGGTTCGGGCAGTACAATGAGCAGTTCTTC.

A few counts support this clonotype. The rearrangement uses TRBV3-1 and TRBJ2-1; tentatively, D is TRBD1 (5 bases). This CDR3 region has 16 residues. CDR1 and CDR2 (germline): LGHDT, YNNKEL (reference sequence). Between the trimmed V and J ends, which lost 3 bases and 5 bases, there was a span of 17 bases. For the CDR3, the DNA is TGTGCCAGCAGCCACAGCTCGACAGCGCGGAACAATGAGCAGTTCTTC. Translating gives CASSHSSTARNNEQFF.

This clonotype was detected only a few times. This sequence joins TRBV29-1 and TRBJ1-5; D is ambiguous. With 6 bases removed from V and 6 bases from J, the gap between germline ends came to 15 bases. The CDR3 runs 13 residues. The germline V gene encodes CDR1 SQVTM and CDR2 ANQGSEA. CDR3 bases: TGCAGCGTCGAGACAAGTAGGAGTCAGCCCCAGCATTTT. Residues: CSVETSRSQPQHF.

The chain joins TRBV25-1 to TRBJ1-2; 7 bases align to TRBD1. The J segment lost 6 bases and the V segment lost 6 bases, leaving 4 bases of the junction unmatched. The CDR3 extends over 12 amino acids. CDR1 MGHDK and CDR2 SYGVNS come from the germline V gene. CDR3 coding DNA: TGTGCCAGCAGCGACAGGGTGCATGGCTACACCTTC. Its protein product is CASSDRVHGYTF.

The V and J genes are TRBV20-1 and TRBJ2-6; D unclear. The V gene's germline CDR1 is DFQATT and CDR2 SNEGSKA (reference sequence). V was shortened by 4 bases and J by 1 base, with 5 bases between the two germline ends. CDR3 length equals 13 residues. The CDR3 region is CSAKLSGANVLTF. The CDR3 DNA sequence: TGCAGTGCTAAATTGTCTGGGGCCAACGTCCTGACTTTC.

V and J are TRBV9 and TRBJ2-7; 10 bases match TRBD2. V trimming: 0 bases; J trimming: 3 bases; junction bases outside the gene matches: 3. The CDR3 has 15 amino acids. Germline CDR1 and CDR2: SGDLS and YYNGEE. The DNA of the CDR3 is TGTGCCAGCAGCGTAGAGGCTAGCGGGGGCTACGAGCAGTACTTC. Amino acids: CASSVEASGGYEQYF.

The genes are TRBV7-2 and TRBJ2-7; D might be TRBD1 (6 bases). Germline CDR1 SGHTA, CDR2 FQGNSA. V was trimmed by 5 bases and J by 5 bases, leaving 19 bases between them. This CDR3 is 15 amino acids long. In DNA, the CDR3 is TGTGCCAGCAGCCAAACAGGGTCAAACTTCCACGAGCAGTACTTC. Its translation is CASSQTGSNFHEQYF.

Remarks on this clonotype: Being one base from a much bigger clone, this may be a read error. The chain has TRBV7-6 and TRBJ2-5, with D possibly being TRBD1 (6 bases). Trimming pared 5 bases from V and 9 bases from J, leaving 22 bases between. The CDR3 runs to 15 residues. Germline lookup yields CDR1 SGHVS and CDR2 FNYEAQ. The CDR3 loop is CASSPEVGQKESQYF. CDR3 bases: TGTGCCAGCAGCCCGGAGGTGGGACAAAAGGAGTCCCAGTACTTC.

The chain carries TRBV5-4 and TRBJ2-5; D is perhaps TRBD2 (6 bases). V was cut by 4 bases and J by 4 bases, with 20 bases left in between. The CDR3 length is 16 residues. Germline V gene data show CDR1 as SGHNT and CDR2 as YYREEE (reference sequence). The CDR3 sequence: CASSPVGDGGGETQYF. In DNA, the CDR3 is TGTGCCAGCAGCCCGGTCGGGGACGGGGGTGGAGAGACCCAGTACTTC.

This clonotype has more than one count but fewer than ten. The chain combines TRBV6-6 with TRBJ2-3; either TRBD1 or TRBD2 may fit D (5 bases each). There are 14 residues in the CDR3. Per germline, CDR1 MNHNY and CDR2 SVGAGI (reference sequence). V was pared by 6 bases and J by 7 bases, with 17 bases between. This CDR3 reads CASSRRDLRHTQYF. Written as DNA, the CDR3 is TGTGCCAGCAGCCGAAGGGACCTGCGCCATACGCAGTATTTT.

This clonotype was detected a few times. The chain uses TRBV28 and TRBJ1-6; TRBD1 is a possible D gene (5 bases). V lost 6 bases and J lost 4, with 13 bases in between. This CDR3 is 15 amino acids long. Germline V gene sequence: CDR1 MDHEN, CDR2 SYDVKM. CDR3: CASSEYGGYNSPLHF. The CDR3 region has the DNA TGTGCCAGCAGCGAATACGGGGGATATAATTCACCCCTCCACTTT.

This clonotype was recorded a few times. The chain combines TRBV12-3 or TRBV12-4 with TRBJ2-5; 7 bases match TRBD1. The trim removed 4 bases at V and 10 bases at J, leaving 12 bases unmatched. The CDR3 runs 14 residues. Here the CDR3 reads CASSYRGSSSDQYF. CDR3 sequence (DNA): TGTGCCAGCAGTTACAGGGGTAGCTCCTCCGACCAGTACTTC.

The chain is built from TRBV12-5 and TRBJ1-2; D gene ambiguous. The V and J ends lost 1 base and 8 bases respectively, with 23 bases between them. Germline assignment: CDR1 LGHNT and CDR2 FRNRAP. The CDR3 spans 17 residues. The CDR3 region has the DNA TGTGCTAGTGGTTTGGCACAAAATAGAGACACGGGTAGGGGCTACACCTTC. Its protein product is CASGLAQNRDTGRGYTF.

The CDR3 nucleotides are TGCAGTGCAATAGGGGGGCTGGGTGACCAAGAGACCCAGTACTTC. It specifies CSAIGGLGDQETQYF. V gene TRBV20-1 combines with J gene TRBJ2-5, with D perhaps TRBD1 or TRBD2 (6 bases each). CDR1 and CDR2 from the germline V gene are DFQATT and SNEGSKA (reference sequence). Trimming shortened V by 6 bases and J by 0 bases, and 17 bases separated the two germline ends. This CDR3 is built from 15 residues.

Regarding this clonotype: No conserved phenylalanine or tryptophan is present at the end of the CDR3, so a read error is the likely explanation. This chain joins TRBV12-3 or TRBV12-4 and TRBJ1-2; D uncertain. The V end was cut by 2 bases, the J end by 8 bases, with 6 bases between. This CDR3 has 11 amino acids. CDR3 sequence reads: CASSLRSGYTV. CDR3 in DNA: TGTGCCAGCAGTTTAAGGTCGGGCTACACCGTC.

A few counts support this clonotype. V and J are TRBV7-9 and TRBJ2-1; D call uncertain. Per the germline V gene, CDR1 is SEHNR and CDR2 is FQNEAQ (reference sequence). V gave up 3 bases and J gave up 14 bases, with 8 bases separating them. The CDR3 is 10 amino acids. The CDR3 DNA reads as TGTGCCAGCAGCTTTGTCCAGGAGTTCTTC. This encodes CASSFVQEFF.

This clonotype showed up just a few times. V is TRBV29-1 and J is TRBJ2-1; TRBD2 might be the D (5 bases). Germline loops: CDR1 SQVTM, CDR2 ANQGSEA. CDR3 length: 14 residues. Trimming removed 3 bases from V and 0 bases from J, with 9 bases in between. The CDR3 region is CSVEKGSSYNEQFF. The DNA for the CDR3 is TGCAGCGTTGAGAAAGGGAGCTCCTACAATGAGCAGTTCTTC.